The clone carrying this TCR beta chain has just a few counts. The antigen remains unidentified. These data are taken from a study of cytomegalovirus exposure and HLA in healthy donors. The PCR contained 60 Vbeta and 13 Jbeta primers. Profiled with immunoSEQ multiplex PCR; TCRdb holds only in-frame clones, not every one. The data show about 100,000 clones, approximately 81% seen once. CDR3 length: 16 amino acids. V lost 3 bases and J 8 bases, leaving 17 bases between the germline ends. Germline assignment: CDR1 SGHAT and CDR2 FQNNGV. General observations from the study: In a later analysis, V- and J-gene trimming of beta chains associated with a DCLRE1C missense variant, replicated independently. Cytomegalovirus association was assigned to approximately 160 TCR beta chains. Cytomegalovirus status was reportedly diagnosed by the classifier with high specificity and sensitivity.

The chain joins TRBV11-2 to TRBJ1-6, with D perhaps TRBD1 (5 bases). The sequenced sample consisted of PBMCs. The receptor was isolated from a male donor in good health and CMV-seropositive. CDR3: CASSLIGVRLDSPLHF. The CDR3 region has the DNA TGTGCCAGCAGCTTGATAGGGGTGCGTTTGGATTCACCCCTCCACTTT.